This TCR beta chain stems from a study of blood T cells in healthy people across ages (dated by TCRdb to between 2014 and 2017). Describing the broader study: In model experiments, template switching captured roughly one uniquely barcoded TCR beta cDNA molecule for every two T cells. Age-related changes in TCR beta repertoire diversity were measured in the study by deep sequencing normalized with unique cDNA molecular identifiers. The donors were split into four age groups: young (average around 15 years), middle-aged (around 37), aged (approximately 60) and long-lived (under 90). To avoid experimental bias, donors of different ages were randomly spread across the sequencing lanes. The study analyzed two additional independent replicas of 1 million unique cDNA reads from the same blood draw for two donors, one aged 18 to 30 and one aged 80 or older.

Concerning this clonotype itself: It lacks a known antigen. No much larger clonotype is one base removed from it; base qualities were not supplied.

Donors were a few dozen systemically healthy Caucasian individuals from Russia aged 6 to 90 years. Each donor gave about 9.7 milliliters of peripheral blood, drawn into EDTA-treated Vacutainer tubes. Ficoll-Paque density-gradient centrifugation was used to isolate PBMCs, with at least 7 million obtained per sample. Total RNA was extracted from PBMCs with Trizol reagent, with at least 5.5 micrograms obtained per sample. The percentages of naive CD45RAhigh/CD27high T cells were determined by flow cytometry on a PBMC aliquot from every donor. On the study overall, not on this receptor specifically: Observed TCR beta diversity per million T cells fell roughly linearly with age, and a significant reduction was already apparent by age roughly 40. Compared with the aged group, more naive CD4+ T cells, fewer expanded clones and increased TCR diversity were shown by the long-lived group, suggesting age selection. There was a strong correlation between observed TCR beta diversity and the percentage of naive T cells measured by flow cytometry. The CMV infection status of donors was not known, potentially confounding age-related changes in expanded clonotypes. Because profiling used bulk unsorted PBMCs, naive and antigen-experienced compartments could not be compared conclusively. Estimates of total diversity from one million sequenced T cells were regarded as lower bounds and underestimates.

The germline V gene encodes CDR1 LGHNA and CDR2 YNFKEQ. Deletion took 4 bases off V and 3 bases off J, with a span of 14 bases between the germline ends. From the cysteine through the phenylalanine, the CDR3 covers 15 amino acids. This entry keeps only the CDR3 DNA: 45 bases, framed from base 1. Receptor amplification or capture employed 5' RACE. TCRdb names Illumina HiSeq 2500 as the instrument used. A second PCR of roughly 7 to 11 cycles was performed with a sample-barcoded 5' primer and a J-beta primer mix. Each TCR beta cDNA molecule received a unique molecular identifier from a template-switch 5' adaptor carrying 12 random nucleotides. Each sample yielded at least 3 million CDR3-containing paired-end reads. First-strand cDNA was synthesized from all RNA with the Mint cDNA synthesis kit, primed by a TRBC-specific oligonucleotide. After uracil-DNA glycosylase treatment, a first 18-cycle PCR used universal primers M1SS and BC2_uni_R on all cDNA. On the study's bioinformatics: For normalization, 1 million high-quality reads, each with a distinct molecular identifier, were randomly selected from each sample. Reads with shared molecular identifiers were discarded instead of being binned into consensus sequences. MiTCR, set to a Q25 quality threshold and the strictest error-elimination algorithm, was used for CDR3 identification, clonotype clustering and error correction. Lower-bound total TCR beta diversity was estimated with a nonparametric unseen species model using Euler transformation. The public reads were reanalyzed by TCRdb: fastp trimming at Q25, MiXCR alignment, in-frame beta chains only. Identical CDR3 proteins give one entry, which carries the most common genes and DNA. The V and J calls come from TCRdb's annotation, not from the publication. This sample holds 550,000 to 750,000 distinct CDR3 sequences; around 21% were observed only once. The ten top clones hold around 3.4% of the sample.

The chain joins TRBV4-2 to TRBJ2-3; matching of 6 bases hints at TRBD2 as the D gene. Source material: blood. The clonotype originates from a man between 65 and 85 years old in good health. In nucleotide form, the sequence is TGTGCCAGCAGCCCGAACCCCGGAGGGACAGATACGCAGTATTTT. Protein translation: CASSPNPGGTDTQYF.